The 8 T cell receptor beta chains in this list originate from one sample, sequenced in a study of early T cells in non-severe SARS-CoV-2 infection. TCRdb independently ran MiXCR on the 5' RACE reads; one entry per CDR3 protein. This repertoire shows 75,000 to 90,000 distinct CDR3 sequences, 6% to 7% found once; its top ten account for 6.5% to 9%. The sample comprised whole blood. The origin of the receptors is an adult who was a healthcare worker with PCR-confirmed SARS-CoV-2 infection or an uninfected control (not recorded which).

The chain couples TRBV7-9 to TRBJ2-1, with D unresolved. The V end lost 5 bases, the J end lost 10 bases, and 12 bases lay between the germline ends. Per the germline V gene, CDR1 is SEHNR and CDR2 is FQNEAQ (reference sequence). This CDR3 comprises 12 residues. This CDR3 is CASSLPWGEQFF. In DNA, the CDR3 is TGTGCCAGCAGCCTGCCCTGGGGAGAGCAGTTCTTC.

This chain connects TRBV7-2 to TRBJ2-5; no reliable D call. The ends were cut back, 5 bases at V and 5 bases at J, with 6 bases in the middle. The V gene's germline CDR1 is SGHTA and CDR2 FQGNSA. This CDR3 contains 11 residues. The CDR3 DNA reads TGTGCCAGCAGCCTATGGGAGACCCAGTACTTC. Translated: CASSLWETQYF.

This clonotype was counted between two and nine times. The chain uses TRBV7-7 and TRBJ2-5; 7 positions agree with TRBD1. Germline assignment: CDR1 SSHAT and CDR2 FNYEAQ (reference sequence). The V gene end was trimmed by 10 bases and the J gene end by 5 bases; junction bases not matched to a gene: 13. The length of the CDR3 is 14 residues. The CDR3 region has the DNA TGTGCCACCTCGACAGGGATGGGCCGGGAGACCCAGTACTTC. Amino acids: CATSTGMGRETQYF.

At least ten counts were recorded for this clonotype. V is TRBV27 and J is TRBJ1-2; D remains unclear. This CDR3 contains 13 residues. Germline loops: CDR1 MNHEY, CDR2 SMNVEV (reference sequence). V was clipped by 0 bases and J by 6 bases, with 8 bases between them. CDR3 protein: CASSLSSQNGYTF. DNA of the CDR3: TGTGCCAGCAGTTTATCGTCACAGAATGGCTACACCTTC.

This clonotype was counted ten times or more. The gene calls are TRBV25-1 and TRBJ2-1; D possibly uses TRBD1 or TRBD2 (7 bases each). The CDR3 sequence is 17 residues long. Germline CDR1 is MGHDK and CDR2 is SYGVNS. The V and J ends lost 2 bases and 5 bases respectively, with 19 bases between them. CDR3 sequence: CASSEPGEGATHNEQFF. In DNA, the CDR3 is TGTGCCAGCAGTGAACCAGGGGAGGGGGCCACCCACAATGAGCAGTTCTTC.

This clonotype occurred many times. The CDR3 sequence is CASFERTGSYEQYF. CDR3 sequence (DNA): TGTGCCAGCTTCGAACGGACTGGCTCCTACGAGCAGTACTTC. The genes are TRBV6-1 and TRBJ2-7, with a possible D match to TRBD2 (5 bases). Per the germline V gene, CDR1 is MNHNS and CDR2 is SASEGT. The CDR3 runs 14 residues. Trimming took 8 bases from V and 0 from J, leaving 14 bases between them.

The J gene is TRBJ1-1, the V gene TRBV20-1, with TRBD1 as a possible D gene (5 bases). In germline, CDR1 is DFQATT, CDR2 SNEGSKA (reference sequence). V dropped 5 bases and J dropped 1 base, with 17 bases sitting between them. The CDR3 runs 15 residues. The CDR3 nucleotides read TGCAGTGCTCTTAGGCCGGGGCAGTCGAACACTGAAGCTTTCTTT. Residues: CSALRPGQSNTEAFF.

This clonotype has ten or more counts. The rearrangement links TRBV7-8 to TRBJ2-7, with 12 bases fitting TRBD2. The CDR3 sequence is 17 residues long. J gave up 5 bases and V 3 bases, and 11 bases lay outside the gene matches. Germline CDR1 reads SGHVS; CDR2 reads FQNEAQ. CDR3 nucleotide sequence: TGTGCCAGCAGCTTCCCCGGGACTAGCGGGTCTAGGAACGAGCAGTACTTC. As protein: CASSFPGTSGSRNEQYF.